This TCR beta chain comes out of a study of STAT3 mutations in large granular lymphocyte leukemia (dated by TCRdb to about 2019). Looking at the study overall: Roughly half of the T-LGLL patients who were sequenced longitudinally carried canonical activating STAT3 mutations. Over half of the T-LGLL patients were given one or more immunosuppressive therapy regimens, and 40% of those treated had a hematologic response. Serial deep sequencing of TCRbeta CDR3 and STAT3 was performed in patients with T-cell large granular lymphocyte leukemia to reconstruct clonal hierarchy and dynamics. From an initial cohort of approximately 200 LGL patients, approximately 19 representative T-LGLL cases were selected for longitudinal TCRbeta and STAT3 sequencing. Two patients with natural killer LGL leukemia were also sequenced longitudinally as controls within the study. Each patient was sequenced at an average of approximately 3.8 time points, ranging from 2 to 8 samplings.

As regards this clone: It has no known antigen specificity. Per-base quality was not reported, and no clone a single base away is much larger than it.

DNA was extracted from blood mononuclear cells, and the same DNA was used for both TCR and STAT3 sequencing. TCRbeta libraries were sequenced on an Illumina MiSeq, and an average of about 42,000 productive templates per sample was obtained. The immunoSEQ assay, which uses multiplex PCR amplification, was used to generate TCRbeta CDR3 libraries. As for how the authors treated the data: Following a previously defined approach, repertoire diversity was calculated, and values close to 0 point to extremely monoclonal samples. Held by TCRdb, this immuneACCESS table contains in-frame sequences only and omits some clones. Under half of the omission traces to an unresolved V gene where checked; the cause of the rest is unknown. That table is the source of V, J and clone size, and D and trimming were worked out from the DNA. The sample profile shows thousands of clones; 75% to 90% of them were found once. 75% to 95% of the sample comes from the top ten.

The CDR3 runs 20 amino acids, cysteine and phenylalanine included. Only the CDR3 DNA is retained, 60 bases long and in frame from the first base. Trimming takes 4 bases off V and 2 bases off J; junction bases not matched to a gene: 14. Looking up the germline V gene yields CDR1 LGHNA and CDR2 YSLEER. Overall study outcomes, separate from this receptor: Because no samples were available when a clone first appeared, clonal expansion had to be inferred from samplings taken at other points. All T-LGLL patients had at least one immunodominant TCRbeta clonotype, and roughly half had multiple immunodominant subclonotypes. The linking of therapy response to changes in TCR clonal burden was complicated by variable intervals between samplings and differing treatment regimens. In 6 of 18 patients, TCR clonotype switching occurred after therapy, and every newly emerging clone was STAT3 wild type. The burden of the dominant TCR clone was higher than the STAT3 mutant burden in several patients, which suggests that the STAT3 mutation arose secondarily inside a clone that had already expanded. Because codominant clonotypes persisted in some patients, a small but highly pathogenic clone may have been missed.

The source of this sequence is a woman aged 65 to 85 with T-cell large granular lymphocyte leukemia. Some clones in this sample may be carry-over from other donors' samples. The age is the age at diagnosis. The sequenced material came from peripheral blood mononuclear cells. The chain is made from TRBV4-3 and TRBJ2-6; 10 of the junction bases match TRBD1. The CDR3 here reads CASSPHSRQGAQTGANVLTF. The nucleotide sequence is given as TGCGCCAGCAGCCCTCACTCCCGACAGGGGGCGCAGACTGGGGCCAACGTCCTGACTTTC.